Following are 6 T cell receptor beta chains from one sample sequenced in a study of cytomegalovirus exposure and HLA in healthy donors. PCR amplification relied on 60 Vbeta primers (plus 13 Jbeta primers). TCRdb keeps only in-frame clones here, not all; method: immunoSEQ multiplex PCR. The repertoire has some 130,000 clones, about three quarters of them found once; the top ten carry around 2.6%. Sequencing was performed on PBMCs. Every receptor here comes from a human donor in good health.

The DNA of the CDR3 is TGTGCCACTGGGGCGGGGCCTTCCTACGAGCAGTACTTC. Translation gives CATGAGPSYEQYF. The chain combines TRBV27 with TRBJ2-7, with TRBD2 as a possible D gene (6 bases). V dropped 10 bases and J dropped 1 base, with 14 bases sitting between them. The CDR3 has 13 residues. CDR1 is MNHEY, CDR2 SMNVEV, per germline (reference sequence).

This clone was detected a few times. Mismatch with germline at one junction end may stem from a read error. J is TRBJ2-1 and V is TRBV7-9, with 13 bases matching TRBD2. The germline CDR1 and CDR2 sequences are SEHNR and FQNEAQ (reference sequence). This CDR3 region has 15 residues. The CDR3 loop is CSSSFTSGGAGEQFF. The CDR3, as DNA: TGTTCCAGCAGCTTTACTAGCGGGGGGGCCGGTGAGCAGTTCTTC.

The rearrangement joins TRBV19 to TRBJ1-5, with TRBD1 matching over 7 bases. From germline, CDR1 is LNHDA and CDR2 SQIVND (reference sequence). The CDR3 has 16 residues. The junction had 11 bases not matched to a gene; V was cut back by 9 bases and J by 0 bases. The CDR3 is CASLNLQGNSNQPQHF. In DNA, the CDR3 is TGTGCCAGCCTGAACTTACAGGGGAATAGCAATCAGCCCCAGCATTTT.

The chain links TRBV19 to TRBJ2-5, with a weak D call TRBD2 (7 bases). The DNA end lines up better with TRBJ2-7; the J call may be wrong. The CDR3 is made up of 16 amino acids. Germline CDR1 and CDR2: LNHDA and SQIVND (reference sequence). In nucleotides, the CDR3 is TGTGCCAGTAGTGAAAGGGGGGGCCGACGATCCTACGAGCAGTACTTC. This encodes CASSERGGRRSYEQYF.

This clone has a single count. This chain connects TRBV5-1 to TRBJ2-2; D gene unclear. Germline CDR1 and CDR2: SGHRS and YFSETQ. The ends were cut back, 0 bases at V and 5 bases at J, with 11 bases in the middle. The CDR3 length is 15 residues. This CDR3 is CASSLGGGGTGELFF. The DNA for the CDR3 is TGCGCCAGCAGCTTGGGAGGCGGCGGAACCGGGGAGCTGTTTTTT. Full variable domain (remainder filled in from reference TRBV5-1 and TRBJ2-2): KAGVTQTPRYLIKTRGQQVTLSCSPISGHRSVSWYQQTPGQGLQFLFEYFSETQRNKGNFPGRFSGRQFSNSRSEMNVSTLELGDSALYLCASSLGGGGTGELFFGEGSRLTVL.

The rearrangement joins TRBV11-1 to TRBJ2-2; 7 bases are a match to TRBD1. The CDR3 covers 15 residues. The germline V gene has CDR1 SGHAT and CDR2 FQDESV (reference sequence). The V gene end was trimmed by 2 bases and the J gene end by 6 bases; junction bases not matched to a gene: 6. Written as DNA, the CDR3 is TGTGCCAGCAGCTTATGGGACAGAAATTCCGGGGAGCTGTTTTTT. Translated, it gives CASSLWDRNSGELFF.